This TCR beta chain emerged from a study of blood T cell repertoires in COVID-19. Overall study context: Both acute and convalescent COVID-19 samples were obtained from the United States, Italy and Spain. Nucleic acid was either cDNA or gDNA, and it came from T cells, B-cell-depleted T cells, or PBMCs.

Original processing methods: Estimated nucleated cell counts came from reference gene primer amplification. Using immunoSEQ multiplex PCR, the repertoire was profiled, and TCRdb retains in-frame clones only, with some absent. The D gene and trimming were derived from the DNA, and the V and J assignments and clone size from that table. The table has more than 95,000 clones, 70% to 85% seen once; the top ten hold just under 7.5%. The CDR3 has 11 residues. The germline V and J ends were trimmed by 6 bases and 3 bases, with 6 bases remaining between them. The chain couples TRBV12-3 or TRBV12-4 to TRBJ2-7; D is uncertain. Source material: peripheral blood. The sequence came from a man between 65 and 80 years old with active or convalescent COVID-19. CDR3 sequence: CASSEHYEQYF. The DNA of the CDR3 is TGTGCCAGCAGCGAACACTACGAGCAGTACTTC.